A single T cell receptor beta chain is shown here with its context. This entry belongs to a study of technical replicates of blood from several donors. Profiled with immunoSEQ multiplex PCR; TCRdb holds only in-frame clones, not every one. Of approximately 93,000 clones listed, about 94% were seen once; the top ten hold approximately 0.26%. Sequencing was carried out using T cells isolated from PBMCs. The source of this sequence is a human donor in good health.

CDR3 in amino acids: CASSYSSQASYEQYF. CDR3 bases: TGTGCCAGCAGTTACTCTTCGCAGGCAAGCTACGAGCAGTACTTC. This chain links TRBV6-6 with TRBJ2-7; D gene uncertain. The V and J ends lost 0 bases and 3 bases respectively, with 12 bases between them. CDR3 length: 15 residues. CDR1 and CDR2 (germline): MNHNY, SVGAGI (reference sequence).